These 22 T cell receptor beta chains were sequenced from one sample in a study of T cell responses to AZD1222 COVID-19 vaccine. Assay used: immunoSEQ multiplex PCR; TCRdb lists only in-frame clones, some missing. The data show 150,000 to 200,000 clones, around 88% seen once. The material was peripheral blood, obtained on day 0 of AZD1222 vaccination. These receptors originate from an adult in good health.

This clone appeared a single time. This chain connects TRBV6-1 to TRBJ2-2; 7 bases map to TRBD1. This CDR3 has 15 amino acids. Germline CDR1 MNHNS, CDR2 SASEGT. Germline trimming cut 3 bases from V and 5 bases from J; bases unmatched to any gene: 6. CDR3 nucleotides: TGTGCCAGCAGTGACAGGGGGATGGGGACCGGGGAGCTGTTTTTT. Its protein is CASSDRGMGTGELFF.

This sequence joins TRBV10-2 and TRBJ1-2, with 8 bases lining up with TRBD1. J gave up 4 bases and V 6 bases, and 10 bases lay outside the gene matches. In germline, CDR1 is WSHSY, CDR2 SAAADI. The CDR3 runs to 15 residues. CDR3 protein: CASRSDRADPYGYTF. The CDR3 DNA follows: TGCGCCAGCAGATCGGACAGGGCGGATCCCTATGGCTACACCTTC.

The rearrangement joins TRBV4-1 to TRBJ1-4; D is ambiguous. This CDR3 spans 15 amino acids. Germline CDR1 MGHRA, CDR2 YSYEKL. V shed 3 bases and J shed 0 bases, with 8 bases lying between them. The CDR3 bases are TGCGCCAGCAGCCACTACTTGGCAACTAATGAAAAACTGTTTTTT. Protein sequence: CASSHYLATNEKLFF.

This clone was detected once. J is TRBJ1-3 and V is TRBV30; D is unresolved. CDR1 and CDR2 from the germline V gene are GTSNPN and SVGIG (reference sequence). Trimming pared 1 base from V and 0 bases from J, leaving 7 bases between. The CDR3 covers 14 residues. CDR3 bases: TGTGCCTGGAGTGCGTGGGGCTCTGGAAACACCATATATTTT. This translates into CAWSAWGSGNTIYF.

The chain employs TRBV6-5 and TRBJ1-1; TRBD1 might be the D (5 bases). The germline V and J ends were trimmed by 6 bases and 6 bases, with 14 bases remaining between them. The CDR3 sequence is 13 residues long. Germline V gives CDR1 MNHEY, CDR2 SVGAGI. The CDR3 spells CASRRDQGPEAFF. The CDR3 bases are TGTGCCAGCAGACGCGACCAGGGCCCTGAAGCTTTCTTT.

This chain joins TRBV13 and TRBJ2-7; 12 bases are a match to TRBD1. The trim removed 5 bases at V and 6 bases at J, leaving 8 bases unmatched. Germline V gives CDR1 PRHDT, CDR2 FYEKMQ (reference sequence). CDR3 size: 15 residues. The CDR3: CASSGPGQGAREQYF. The CDR3 bases are TGTGCCAGCAGCGGGCCGGGACAGGGGGCGCGCGAGCAGTACTTC. Filled out from reference TRBV13 and TRBJ2-7, the complete variable domain reads AAGVIQSPRHLIKEKRETATLKCYPIPRHDTVYWYQQGPGQDPQFLISFYEKMQSDKGSIPDRFSAQQFSDYHSELNMSSLELGDSALYFCASSGPGQGAREQYFGPGTRLTVT.

This chain joins TRBV11-2 and TRBJ2-7; 10 positions match TRBD1. J gave up 3 bases and V 5 bases, and 4 bases lay outside the gene matches. The CDR3 runs to 14 residues. Germline-derived CDR1 and CDR2 are SGHAT and FQNNGV. Here the CDR3 DNA reads TGTGCCAGCAGCCCGACAGGGGGCAACTACGAGCAGTACTTC. Protein: CASSPTGGNYEQYF.

The V gene is TRBV5-1, the J gene TRBJ1-3; tentative D call: TRBD1 (6 bases). The germline gives CDR1 SGHRS, CDR2 YFSETQ. The CDR3 runs 14 residues. V lost 4 bases to trimming and J lost 0 bases, with 8 bases between them. The DNA of the CDR3 is TGCGCCAGCAGCGTAGGGGGCTCTGGAAACACCATATATTTT. It specifies CASSVGGSGNTIYF.

The CDR3 sequence is CASSLVEEQFF. The CDR3 DNA reads TGTGCCAGCAGCTTGGTTGAGGAGCAGTTCTTC. This chain connects TRBV7-2 to TRBJ2-1; no firm D call. Germline-derived CDR1 and CDR2 are SGHTA and FQGNSA. V was trimmed by 3 bases and J by 10 bases, leaving 7 bases between them. The CDR3 sequence is 11 residues long.

The gene calls are TRBV30 and TRBJ1-5; 9 bases map to TRBD1. This CDR3 comprises 13 residues. With 6 bases clipped from V and 2 bases from J, the junction kept 2 bases outside the gene matches. Germline V gene lookup returns CDR1 GTSNPN and CDR2 SVGIG (reference sequence). As DNA, the CDR3 is TGTGCCTGCAGGGACAGGGGCAATCAGCCCCAGCATTTT. Its translation: CACRDRGNQPQHF.

The chain links TRBV4-1 to TRBJ1-4; D gene uncertain. CDR1 MGHRA and CDR2 YSYEKL come from the germline V gene. With 1 base removed from V and 5 bases from J, the gap between germline ends came to 8 bases. This CDR3 has 14 amino acids. The CDR3 sequence is CASSQVWANEKLFF. The CDR3 nucleotides are TGCGCCAGCAGCCAAGTTTGGGCAAATGAAAAACTGTTTTTT.

The rearrangement uses TRBV28 and TRBJ2-3; 8 nucleotides agree with TRBD1. The CDR3 runs 16 residues. V lost 3 bases to trimming and J lost 2 bases; unmatched junction nucleotides: 7. Germline assignment: CDR1 MDHEN and CDR2 SYDVKM. CDR3 protein: CASSFQGAISTDTQYF. The CDR3 DNA sequence: TGTGCCAGCAGTTTTCAGGGGGCTATCTCCACAGATACGCAGTATTTT.

This clone was recorded only once. The gene calls are TRBV6-5 and TRBJ2-7; TRBD2 aligns across 12 bases. Per the germline V gene, CDR1 is MNHEY and CDR2 is SVGAGI. Germline trimming cut 0 bases from V and 6 bases from J; bases unmatched to any gene: 3. The CDR3 covers 15 residues. CDR3 loop: CASSYSGLAGREQYF. The CDR3 DNA is TGTGCCAGCAGTTACTCAGGACTAGCGGGACGCGAGCAGTACTTC.

The chain carries TRBV10-1 and TRBJ2-7; possibly TRBD1 for D (5 bases). V lost 8 bases to trimming and J lost 0 bases, with 14 bases between them. The length of the CDR3 is 14 residues. CDR1 WNHNN and CDR2 SYGVQD come from the germline V gene (reference sequence). CDR3 amino acids: CASHEAGASYEQYF. The DNA for the CDR3 is TGCGCCAGCCACGAAGCTGGGGCCTCCTACGAGCAGTACTTC.

V usage is TRBV7-2 and J usage is TRBJ2-7; perhaps D is TRBD1 or TRBD2 (6 bases each). The CDR3 spans 16 residues. Germline V gene sequence: CDR1 SGHTA, CDR2 FQGNSA. The V end was cut by 5 bases, the J end by 7 bases, with 24 bases between. CDR3 DNA sequence: TGTGCCAGCAGCCTCAACCGGGGACTCAGTCAGGGGGAGCAGTACTTC. The encoded protein is CASSLNRGLSQGEQYF.

This sequence joins TRBV2 and TRBJ2-3, with 10 bases fitting TRBD1. Germline V gene data show CDR1 as SNHLY and CDR2 as FYNNEI. With V trimmed by 7 bases and J by 5 bases, 6 bases remained unmatched. The CDR3 has 14 residues. CDR3 sequence: CASTPDRGRDTQYF. CDR3 bases: TGTGCCAGCACCCCCGACAGGGGGCGAGATACGCAGTATTTT. Full variable domain (rest looked up from reference TRBV2 and TRBJ2-3): EPEVTQTPSHQVTQMGQEVILRCVPISNHLYFYWYRQILGQKVEFLVSFYNNEISEKSEIFDDQFSVERPDGSNFTLKIRSTKLEDSAMYFCASTPDRGRDTQYFGPGTRLTVL.

V usage is TRBV7-2 and J usage is TRBJ2-5; D possibly corresponds to TRBD2 (6 bases). The V gene lost 1 base and the J gene lost 3 bases, with 12 bases spanning the gap. The CDR3 spans 15 residues. Germline V gives CDR1 SGHTA, CDR2 FQGNSA. The CDR3 DNA reads as TGTGCCAGCAGCTTAGTAGGTAGCGGAGAAGAGACCCAGTACTTC. It specifies CASSLVGSGEETQYF.

The V and J genes are TRBV5-1 and TRBJ2-1; D unclear. Looked up from germline, CDR1 is SGHRS and CDR2 is YFSETQ. CDR3 length equals 16 residues. With 1 base removed from V and 2 bases from J, the gap between germline ends came to 13 bases. The CDR3 region has the DNA TGCGCCAGCAGCTTGCTTAACTCCCAGGCCTACAATGAGCAGTTCTTC. This sequence encodes CASSLLNSQAYNEQFF.

The chain uses TRBV10-1 and TRBJ2-2; the D gene is possibly TRBD2 (6 bases). The CDR3 is 13 amino acids. Deletions cut 2 bases from V and 7 bases from J, with 8 bases between. Germline V lookup: CDR1 WNHNN, CDR2 SYGVQD (reference sequence). CDR3 sequence reads: CASSEGGLGELFF. In DNA, the CDR3 is TGCGCCAGCAGTGAGGGGGGACTCGGGGAGCTGTTTTTT.

V usage is TRBV5-5 and J usage is TRBJ2-7, with 8 bases fitting TRBD1. The V gene's germline CDR1 is SGHKS and CDR2 YYEKEE (reference sequence). Unmatched junction bases numbered 6, after V lost 4 bases and J lost 6 bases. This CDR3 has 13 residues. CDR3 coding DNA: TGTGCCAGCAGCCCGGACAGGGTGGTCGAGCAGTACTTC. Protein sequence: CASSPDRVVEQYF.

J is TRBJ1-1 and V is TRBV7-9, with 9 bases aligning to TRBD1. Germline V gene lookup returns CDR1 SEHNR and CDR2 FQNEAQ (reference sequence). CDR3 length: 15 residues. With 1 base clipped from V and 1 base from J, the junction kept 1 base outside the gene matches. This CDR3 is CASSLEGQGNTEAFF. The CDR3 DNA reads as TGTGCCAGCAGCTTAGAGGGACAGGGGAACACTGAAGCTTTCTTT. Looking up the rest from reference TRBV7-9 and TRBJ1-1 gives the full variable domain: DTGVSQNPRHKITKRGQNVTFRCDPISEHNRLYWYRQTLGQGPEFLTYFQNEAQLEKSRLLSDRFSAERPKGSFSTLEIQRTEQGDSAMYLCASSLEGQGNTEAFFGQGTRLTVV.

This chain links TRBV5-4 with TRBJ2-1; D is possibly TRBD2 (8 bases). The germline CDR1 and CDR2 sequences are SGHNT and YYREEE (reference sequence). This CDR3 region has 16 residues. Trimming removed 4 bases from V and 6 bases from J, with 20 bases in between. The CDR3 DNA reads as TGTGCCAGCAGCAGGGCGGGGGGCCAGGGGGGCAATGAGCAGTTCTTC. Translated, it gives CASSRAGGQGGNEQFF. Based on the CDR3 plus reference TRBV5-4 and TRBJ2-1, the full variable domain is ETGVTQSPTHLIKTRGQQVTLRCSSQSGHNTVSWYQQALGQGPQFIFQYYREEENGRGNFPPRFSGLQFPNYSSELNVNALELDDSALYLCASSRAGGQGGNEQFFGPGTRLTVL.